Listed here are 10 T cell receptor beta chains from one sample, sequenced in a study of T cell repertoires in cytomegalovirus infection. TCRdb used MiXCR to reprocess the reads, holding one entry per CDR3 protein. The sample lists 750,000 to 950,000 distinct CDR3 sequences, approximately 32% seen once, with 10% to 15% in the top ten. The antigens of these receptors remain unknown. This sample comprised cultured CD8+ T cells from PBMCs, obtained from culture after CMV antigen stimulation. Receptors originate from a human donor in good health (CMV status not recorded). Some clones in this sample may be carry-over from other donors' samples.

In its sample, this clonotype was seen many times. A much larger clonotype is one base distant, so this may be a read error. The genes are TRBV7-9 and TRBJ1-1, with a tentative D call TRBD1 (5 bases). The V gene's germline CDR1 is SEHNR and CDR2 FQNEAQ (reference sequence). The CDR3 extends over 13 amino acids. V lost 5 bases and J 0 bases, leaving 7 bases between the germline ends. DNA of the CDR3: TGTGCCAGCAGCGAGGGGATGAACACTGAAGCTTTCTTT. Its translation: CASSEGMNTEAFF. Combining the CDR3 with reference TRBV7-9 and TRBJ1-1 gives the whole variable domain DTGVSQNPRHKITKRGQNVTFRCDPISEHNRLYWYRQTLGQGPEFLTYFQNEAQLEKSRLLSDRFSAERPKGSFSTLEIQRTEQGDSAMYLCASSEGMNTEAFFGQGTRLTVV.

The V call is TRBV20-1, the J call TRBJ1-2; TRBD1 is a possible D gene (6 bases). This CDR3 contains 13 residues. The germline V gene encodes CDR1 DFQATT and CDR2 SNEGSKA (reference sequence). The ends were cut back, 2 bases at V and 2 bases at J, with 9 bases in the middle. The CDR3 protein is CSARKTGNYGYTF. The CDR3, as DNA: TGCAGTGCTAGAAAAACAGGGAACTATGGCTACACCTTC.

Ten or more counts support this clonotype. The chain uses TRBV3-1 and TRBJ2-7; TRBD2 matches 7 bases. J lost 5 bases, V lost 5 bases, and 15 bases had no gene match. This CDR3 is built from 16 residues. The germline gives CDR1 LGHDT, CDR2 YNNKEL (reference sequence). CDR3 nucleotide sequence: TGTGCCAGCAGCGGACGGACTAGGCCCGCGCTGGACGAGCAGTACTTC. Its protein is CASSGRTRPALDEQYF.

In this sample, this clonotype turned up a few times. CDR3: CASSFGHPGMNTEAFF. DNA for the CDR3: TGTGCCAGCAGTTTCGGACACCCGGGGATGAACACTGAAGCTTTCTTT. The rearrangement links TRBV12-3 or TRBV12-4 to TRBJ1-1; perhaps TRBD1 as D (5 bases). CDR3 size: 16 residues. V lost 3 bases and J 0 bases, leaving 14 bases between the germline ends.

This clonotype was counted a few times. J is TRBJ2-1 and V is TRBV4-3; D is possibly TRBD1 or TRBD2 (7 bases each). Trimming took off 3 bases at V and 4 bases at J, with 13 bases between the two ends. CDR1 is LGHNA and CDR2 is YSLEER in the germline V gene. The CDR3 is 15 amino acids. The CDR3 protein is CASSQGGTEYNEQFF. As DNA, the CDR3 is TGCGCCAGCAGCCAGGGAGGGACAGAATACAATGAGCAGTTCTTC.

The J gene is TRBJ1-5, the V gene TRBV28; possibly TRBD1 for D (5 bases). The CDR3 is 15 residues long. The germline CDR1 and CDR2 sequences are MDHEN and SYDVKM. Deletions cut 3 bases from V and 3 bases from J, with 12 bases between. The CDR3 DNA reads as TGTGCCAGCAGTTTCCCGCCAGGGTACAATCAGCCCCAGCATTTT. Its protein is CASSFPPGYNQPQHF.

About this clonotype: Sequence at one end of the junction differs from germline and may be a read error. This rearrangement joins TRBV6-1 to TRBJ2-1; D is perhaps TRBD1 or TRBD2 (5 bases each). The CDR3 contains 19 residues. Germline CDR1 reads MNHNS; CDR2 reads SASEGT. CDR3 sequence: CASSPTGTGPLSSYNEQFF. DNA for the CDR3: TGTGCCAGCAGTCCCACCGGGACGGGGCCCTTGAGCTCCTACAATGAGCAGTTCTTT.

The sample holds a few counts of this clonotype. The chain uses TRBV18 and TRBJ1-2; no clear D. V lost 7 bases, J lost 5 bases, and 11 bases lay in between. Germline CDR1 reads KGHSH; CDR2 reads LQKENI. The CDR3 sequence is 12 residues long. In nucleotides, the CDR3 is TGTGCCAGCTATCGGTGGGGATATGGCTACACCTTC. Its translation: CASYRWGYGYTF.

This chain uses TRBV7-9 with TRBJ1-1; D might be TRBD1 (6 bases). Trimming cost V 5 bases and J 1 base, with 14 bases left between them. This CDR3 is built from 15 residues. CDR1 and CDR2 from the germline V gene are SEHNR and FQNEAQ (reference sequence). The CDR3 region is CASSLSSGQNTEAFF. The CDR3 DNA is TGTGCCAGCAGCCTGAGCTCGGGACAGAACACTGAAGCTTTCTTT. Full variable domain (missing parts from reference TRBV7-9 and TRBJ1-1): DTGVSQNPRHKITKRGQNVTFRCDPISEHNRLYWYRQTLGQGPEFLTYFQNEAQLEKSRLLSDRFSAERPKGSFSTLEIQRTEQGDSAMYLCASSLSSGQNTEAFFGQGTRLTVV.

In the case of this clonotype: This clone may be a read error of a much larger clone one base away. The V gene is TRBV7-6, the J gene TRBJ1-1; no clear D gene. The CDR3 is made up of 14 amino acids. The germline CDR1 and CDR2 sequences are SGHVS and FNYEAQ. The CDR3 loop is CTSSSGGSTTEAFF. CDR3 nucleotides: TGTACCAGCAGCTCAGGAGGGAGTACCACTGAAGCTTTCTTT.